This TCR beta chain was profiled in a study of CD8 T cells in Susac syndrome. Reverse transcription used about 0.45 to 1 ug RNA and random hexamers. Amplification of TCR beta CDR3 was carried out by immunoSEQ multiplex PCR, which covered 54 Vbeta and 13 Jbeta segments. MiXCR, run by TCRdb on the immunoSEQ multiplex PCR reads, gives a single entry per CDR3 protein. Of roughly 120,000 distinct CDR3 sequences in the sample, about 95% were seen once. This CDR3 has 15 amino acids. Germline V gene lookup returns CDR1 SGDLS and CDR2 YYNGEE. The V gene lost 0 bases and the J gene lost 3 bases, with 11 bases spanning the gap. High-throughput TCR beta sequencing covered peripheral CD8+ and CD4+ T cells. Controls comprised healthy donors matched for age and sex. Negative isolation yielded CD4+ and CD8+ T cells, and FACS enriched TEMRA cells.

The sequence was collected from a human donor in good health. Specimen: CD4+ T cells from PBMCs. This rearrangement joins TRBV9 to TRBJ2-3; D is undetermined. This CDR3 is CASSVEMVRTDTQYF. The CDR3 nucleotides read TGTGCCAGCAGCGTAGAAATGGTCAGGACAGATACGCAGTATTTT.